The 19 T cell receptor beta chains below all came from one sample that was sequenced in a study of T-cell memory formation after mild COVID-19. MiXCR, run by TCRdb on the 5' RACE reads, gives a single entry per CDR3 protein. This sample yields some 600,000 distinct CDR3 sequences, of which around 16% are seen a single time; just over 8% belongs to the top ten. Sequencing was carried out using PBMCs or a T cell subset sorted from them (not recorded which). The receptors derive from an adult woman who had mild COVID-19 (a few samples of this study predate the infection). Cell type and time point are not known.

This clonotype was observed a few times. The chain joins TRBV4-1 to TRBJ1-5; D is unresolved. This CDR3 has 14 residues. The germline CDR1 and CDR2 sequences are MGHRA and YSYEKL. V was cut by 0 bases and J by 7 bases, with 10 bases left in between. Written as DNA, the CDR3 is TGCGCCAGCAGCCAAGAAGGAACATCCCAGCCCCAGCATTTT. Translated, it gives CASSQEGTSQPQHF.

The rearrangement joins TRBV20-1 to TRBJ2-7; TRBD2 aligns across 8 bases. The CDR3 loop spans 13 amino acids. The V segment lost 4 bases and the J segment 3 bases; nucleotides outside the gene matches: 5. Germline values: CDR1 DFQATT, CDR2 SNEGSKA (reference sequence). This CDR3 is CSATGTRFYEQYF. CDR3 nucleotide sequence: TGCAGTGCTACGGGGACTAGGTTCTACGAGCAGTACTTC.

The V and J genes are TRBV19 and TRBJ1-1; maybe TRBD1 (6 bases). V was shortened by 10 bases and J by 5 bases, with 14 bases between the two germline ends. Germline loops: CDR1 LNHDA, CDR2 SQIVND (reference sequence). This CDR3 comprises 12 residues. This CDR3 is CATFKGGTEAFF. The CDR3 DNA is TGTGCCACCTTCAAAGGGGGGACTGAAGCTTTCTTT.

The CDR3 spells CASTPGRGGADYEQYF. The DNA of the CDR3 is TGTGCCAGCACCCCAGGCCGGGGAGGTGCCGACTACGAGCAGTACTTC. The chain couples TRBV11-1 to TRBJ2-7, with D perhaps TRBD2 (6 bases). Trimming shortened V by 7 bases and J by 3 bases, and 22 bases separated the two germline ends. CDR1 and CDR2 from the germline V gene are SGHAT and FQDESV (reference sequence). This CDR3 has 16 residues. Drawing the rest from reference TRBV11-1 and TRBJ2-7, the complete variable domain is EAEVAQSPRYKITEKSQAVAFWCDPISGHATLYWYRQILGQGPELLVQFQDESVVDDSQLPKDRFSAERLKGVDSTLKIQPAELGDSAMYLCASTPGRGGADYEQYFGPGTRLTVT.

The table lists this clonotype with a few counts. This chain links TRBV5-6 with TRBJ1-2; TRBD1 aligns across 7 bases. Germline CDR1 SGHDT, CDR2 YYEEEE. The CDR3 covers 12 residues. V dropped 2 bases and J dropped 6; count of bases not matched to a gene: 1. This CDR3 reads CASSFTGDGYTF. The CDR3 coding sequence is TGTGCCAGCAGCTTCACAGGGGATGGCTACACCTTC.

The chain joins TRBV12-3 or TRBV12-4 to TRBJ2-7; D is uncertain. The CDR3 consists of 14 residues. V was cut by 7 bases and J by 0 bases, with 13 bases left in between. The CDR3 DNA sequence: TGTGCCAGCACTCGCGCGGACGTCTCCTACGAGCAGTACTTC. Translation gives CASTRADVSYEQYF.

Only a few counts were recorded for this clonotype. V gene TRBV7-9 combines with J gene TRBJ2-1; the match to TRBD2 covers 10 bases. CDR3 size: 16 residues. The junction had 8 bases not matched to a gene; V was cut back by 5 bases and J by 4 bases. The V gene's germline CDR1 is SEHNR and CDR2 FQNEAQ (reference sequence). The CDR3: CASSKLAGVEYNEQFF. The CDR3 DNA is TGTGCCAGCAGCAAGCTAGCGGGAGTAGAGTACAATGAGCAGTTCTTC.

This chain uses TRBV15 with TRBJ2-7, with unresolved D. V gave up 3 bases and J gave up 10 bases, with 13 bases separating them. Germline-derived CDR1 and CDR2 are LNHNV and YYDKDF (reference sequence). The CDR3 has 12 amino acids. CDR3 region: CATSSAVSSQYF. The CDR3 DNA reads TGTGCCACCAGCAGCGCAGTGAGTTCCCAGTACTTC.

This clonotype was picked up a small number of times. This rearrangement joins TRBV24-1 to TRBJ2-5; D is undetermined. Trimming took 5 bases from V and 2 from J, leaving 8 bases between them. The CDR3 spans 13 residues. The germline V gene has CDR1 KGHDR and CDR2 SFDVKD. The CDR3 DNA reads as TGTGCCACCAGTGTGTCCGCACAAGAGACCCAGTACTTC. Protein: CATSVSAQETQYF.

The rearrangement joins TRBV5-4 to TRBJ1-1; 8 nucleotides align to TRBD1. Germline V CDR1 and CDR2: SGHNT, YYREEE (reference sequence). This CDR3 is built from 14 residues. The V gene end was trimmed by 5 bases and the J gene end by 4 bases; junction bases not matched to a gene: 7. This CDR3 reads CASRRGQGGTEAFF. CDR3 nucleotides: TGTGCCAGCAGAAGAGGACAGGGTGGCACTGAAGCTTTCTTT. Using reference TRBV5-4 and TRBJ1-1 for the parts outside the CDR3, the full variable domain is ETGVTQSPTHLIKTRGQQVTLRCSSQSGHNTVSWYQQALGQGPQFIFQYYREEENGRGNFPPRFSGLQFPNYSSELNVNALELDDSALYLCASRRGQGGTEAFFGQGTRLTVV.

The rearrangement links TRBV24-1 to TRBJ1-2; 7 bases align to TRBD1. The CDR3 is made up of 13 amino acids. Trimming took 3 bases from V and 6 from J; bases not matched to a gene: 3. Looked up from germline, CDR1 is KGHDR and CDR2 is SFDVKD. In nucleotides, the CDR3 is TGTGCCACCAGTGATCGGACAGGTGATGGCTACACCTTC. This gives the protein CATSDRTGDGYTF.

The chain carries TRBV7-8 and TRBJ1-6, with D uncertain. This CDR3 has 14 residues. Trimming cost V 5 bases and J 0 bases, with 5 bases left between them. The germline CDR1 and CDR2 sequences are SGHVS and FQNEAQ. The CDR3 sequence: CASSLDSYNSPLHF. The CDR3, as DNA: TGTGCCAGCAGCCTCGACTCCTATAATTCACCCCTCCACTTT.

This clonotype has more than one count but fewer than ten. The chain links TRBV5-1 to TRBJ2-2; 12 bases are shared with TRBD2. Germline values: CDR1 SGHRS, CDR2 YFSETQ. Trimming took 3 bases from V and 2 from J; bases not matched to a gene: 11. The CDR3 contains 19 residues. CDR3 in DNA: TGCGCCAGCAGCTACCGACTAGCGGGAGTATCTTCTAACACCGGGGAGCTGTTTTTT. This codes for CASSYRLAGVSSNTGELFF.

This clonotype has just a few counts. The rearrangement links TRBV4-3 to TRBJ2-1; 12 bases fit TRBD2. Trimming cost V 5 bases and J 6 bases; bases outside gene matches: 8. Germline V gives CDR1 LGHNA, CDR2 YSLEER. There are 16 residues in the CDR3. CDR3 sequence reads: CASSSRTSGETNEQFF. CDR3 nucleotide sequence: TGCGCCAGCAGCTCTCGGACTAGCGGGGAAACCAATGAGCAGTTCTTC.

This clonotype showed up many times. The V gene is TRBV24-1, the J gene TRBJ2-1, with D unclear. The CDR3 length is 14 residues. Trimming took off 4 bases at V and 5 bases at J, with 11 bases between the two ends. Germline V gives CDR1 KGHDR, CDR2 SFDVKD. Written as DNA, the CDR3 is TGTGCCACCAGTGAGCCACGGATGAACAATGAGCAGTTCTTC. This encodes CATSEPRMNNEQFF.

This sequence joins TRBV25-1 and TRBJ1-5, with unresolved D. Germline CDR1 reads MGHDK; CDR2 reads SYGVNS. The CDR3 length is 14 residues. V was cut by 2 bases and J by 11 bases, with 16 bases left in between. The CDR3 DNA is TGTGCCAGCAGTGAAGGTCGGGAAGTGAGTGCCCAGCATTTT. The encoded protein is CASSEGREVSAQHF.

Worth noting for this clonotype: At one boundary the junction diverges from the germline segment, which might be a read error. The chain combines TRBV18 with TRBJ1-6; D is perhaps TRBD1 (5 bases). The V gene's germline CDR1 is KGHSH and CDR2 LQKENI. The CDR3 spans 15 residues. CDR3 sequence reads: CASSPDQGGNSPLHF. CDR3 DNA: TGTGCCAGCTCCCCCGATCAGGGAGGAAATTCACCACTCCACTTT.

This clonotype showed up just once. J is TRBJ1-5 and V is TRBV7-2; unclear D gene. Trimming removed 4 bases from V and 6 bases from J, with 13 bases in between. The CDR3 extends over 14 amino acids. The V gene's germline CDR1 is SGHTA and CDR2 FQGNSA. The CDR3 loop is CASSSPKAGQPQHF. The CDR3 DNA follows: TGTGCCAGCAGCTCCCCCAAGGCAGGTCAGCCCCAGCATTTT.

The sample holds a few counts of this clonotype. The V call is TRBV20-1, the J call TRBJ1-1; possibly TRBD1 for D (5 bases). CDR3 length: 16 amino acids. CDR1 is DFQATT, CDR2 SNEGSKA, per germline (reference sequence). V was trimmed by 0 bases and J by 1 base, leaving 15 bases between them. The CDR3 reads CSARDRGRAANTEAFF. CDR3 nucleotide sequence: TGCAGTGCTAGAGATCGTGGCAGGGCCGCGAACACTGAAGCTTTCTTT.